This T cell receptor beta chain comes out of a study of T cells expressing NK-cell markers. Study information: Seropositivity for HCMV was found in seven of the eight sequenced donors, with one seronegative.

To note about this clonotype: The target antigen is unknown.

Production of TCR beta cDNA relied on 5'RACE template switching with UMIs. TCRdb reprocessed the 5' RACE reads and stores each CDR3 protein as one record, lacking DNA. Its table records about 550,000 distinct CDR3 sequences. The length of the CDR3 is 11 residues. Study results and caveats: Of CD8+ T cells, 1.0-7.0% belonged to dominant NKG2C+ clonotypes in six donors.

Input material: blood T cells: a sorted CD56 or NKG2C T cell subset, CD4+ or CD8+ T cells, or bulk PBMC T cells (not recorded which). This chain connects TRBV12-3 or TRBV12-4 to TRBJ2-1. The receptor's source is a man aged 18 to 29 in good health. The CDR3 is CASRDPIEQFF.